The rows below give T cell receptor beta chains drawn from one sample of a study of identical twins. TCRdb reprocessed the 5' RACE reads via MiXCR and lists one record per CDR3 protein. The data hold some 730,000 distinct CDR3 sequences, with about 20% observed a single time. The same data also contributed to another study, on T cells expressing NK-cell markers.

The material sequenced was PBMCs. These receptor sequences come from a woman between 18 and 29 years old in good health. Both conserved end residues are part of each CDR3. The order of the fields is CDR3 DNA, CDR3 protein, D gene, clone size, V gene, J gene. A D gene is named only where the DNA matches it firmly. The listing skips clone size in some rows; elsewhere it reads once, few, many or a size class.

cdr3_nt: TGTGCCATCAGGAATTCGGGGGAGCAGTACTTC
cdr3_aa: CAIRNSGEQYF
d_call: .
clone_size: .
v_call: TRBV10-3
j_call: TRBJ2-7

cdr3_nt: TGTGCCAGCAGCCAAGAAAGTCCCAGTTCTCAAGAGACCCAGTACTTC
cdr3_aa: CASSQESPSSQETQYF
d_call: .
clone_size: .
v_call: TRBV3-1
j_call: TRBJ2-5

cdr3_nt: TGTGCCAGCGTGAGGACAGGGGGCACTGAAGCTTTCTTT
cdr3_aa: CASVRTGGTEAFF
d_call: TRBD1
clone_size: .
v_call: TRBV27
j_call: TRBJ1-1

cdr3_nt: TGTGCCAGCAGTTACTCGAGAGGACAGGGGAAGGCTGGGGCCAACGTCCTGACTTTC
cdr3_aa: CASSYSRGQGKAGANVLTF
d_call: TRBD1
clone_size: .
v_call: TRBV6-5
j_call: TRBJ2-6

cdr3_nt: TGTGCCAGCAGCTCGGGACTAGCTTCTGTGTTCTTC
cdr3_aa: CASSSGLASVFF
d_call: TRBD2
clone_size: .
v_call: TRBV7-9
j_call: TRBJ2-1

cdr3_nt: TGTGCCAGCAGCCACGTGGGGGAGACCCAGTACTTC
cdr3_aa: CASSHVGETQYF
d_call: .
clone_size: .
v_call: TRBV3-1
j_call: TRBJ2-5

cdr3_nt: TGTGCCAGCAGCGCTCAACTCGATACGCAGTATTTT
cdr3_aa: CASSAQLDTQYF
d_call: .
clone_size: .
v_call: TRBV4-2
j_call: TRBJ2-3

cdr3_nt: TGTGCCAGCAGTTTAGCTAGGGCAGCTAACTATGGCTACACCTTC
cdr3_aa: CASSLARAANYGYTF
d_call: .
clone_size: many
v_call: TRBV12-3/TRBV12-4
j_call: TRBJ1-2

cdr3_nt: TGCGCCAGCAGCCACCTACTAGCGGGGGTTCACAATGAGCAGTTCTTC
cdr3_aa: CASSHLLAGVHNEQFF
d_call: TRBD2
clone_size: few
v_call: TRBV4-1
j_call: TRBJ2-1

cdr3_nt: TGTGCCAGCAGTGCCGGGACAGGGATTGAGGAGACCCAGTACTTC
cdr3_aa: CASSAGTGIEETQYF
d_call: TRBD1
clone_size: few
v_call: TRBV12-3/TRBV12-4
j_call: TRBJ2-5

cdr3_nt: TGCAGTGCTAGCGGGGACAGAGCTAACTATGGCTACACCTTC
cdr3_aa: CSASGDRANYGYTF
d_call: TRBD1
clone_size: .
v_call: TRBV20-1
j_call: TRBJ1-2

cdr3_nt: TGCAGCTCCTTGGGACAGGTCTCCTACAATGAGCAGTTCTTC
cdr3_aa: CSSLGQVSYNEQFF
d_call: TRBD1
clone_size: .
v_call: TRBV29-1
j_call: TRBJ2-1

cdr3_nt: TGTGCCAGCAGAAAACAGGGAGGTCAGCCCCAGCATTTT
cdr3_aa: CASRKQGGQPQHF
d_call: .
clone_size: .
v_call: TRBV12-3/TRBV12-4
j_call: TRBJ1-5

cdr3_nt: TGCGCCAGCAGCTTGGCCTTAGCGGGAGGAGTGGAGACCCAGTACTTC
cdr3_aa: CASSLALAGGVETQYF
d_call: TRBD2
clone_size: few
v_call: TRBV5-1
j_call: TRBJ2-5

cdr3_nt: TGTGCCATCATTGACCCATCCCGTGACAGGGATACTGGAAACACCATATATTTT
cdr3_aa: CAIIDPSRDRDTGNTIYF
d_call: TRBD1
clone_size: .
v_call: TRBV10-3
j_call: TRBJ1-3

cdr3_nt: TGTGCCAGCAGAAAGCGGGGGACCACAGATACGCAGTATTTT
cdr3_aa: CASRKRGTTDTQYF
d_call: TRBD2
clone_size: few
v_call: TRBV7-8
j_call: TRBJ2-3

cdr3_nt: TGTGCCAGCAGTTTAGCCGTCGGGACTAGCGTTGTCAACAATGAGCAGTTCTTC
cdr3_aa: CASSLAVGTSVVNNEQFF
d_call: TRBD2
clone_size: many
v_call: TRBV12-3/TRBV12-4
j_call: TRBJ2-1

cdr3_nt: TGCAGTGCTAGAAAACCGGGACTAGCGGGAATGTATTTT
cdr3_aa: CSARKPGLAGMYF
d_call: TRBD2
clone_size: few
v_call: TRBV20-1
j_call: TRBJ2-3

cdr3_nt: TGTGCCAGCAGCTCGGACAGGACCGAGCAGTACTTC
cdr3_aa: CASSSDRTEQYF
d_call: TRBD1
clone_size: .
v_call: TRBV5-6
j_call: TRBJ2-7

cdr3_nt: TGTGCCAGCAGTTTCGGGTACGGGCACACCTTC
cdr3_aa: CASSFGYGHTF
d_call: .
clone_size: .
v_call: TRBV12-3/TRBV12-4
j_call: TRBJ1-2

cdr3_nt: TGCAGTACCGGGCGGGGACGGAGCAATGAGCAGTTCTTC
cdr3_aa: CSTGRGRSNEQFF
d_call: .
clone_size: .
v_call: TRBV20-1
j_call: TRBJ2-1

cdr3_nt: TGTGCCAGCAGTGGAGAGTTCTTC
cdr3_aa: CASSGEFF
d_call: .
clone_size: few
v_call: TRBV2
j_call: TRBJ2-1

cdr3_nt: TGTGCCAGCAGCCACGGACAGGGAGCTAATGAAAAACTGTTTTTT
cdr3_aa: CASSHGQGANEKLFF
d_call: TRBD1
clone_size: few
v_call: TRBV12-3/TRBV12-4
j_call: TRBJ1-4

cdr3_nt: TGTGCCAGCAGCTTAGGATATGGGGCGGGGGGAGGAGATACGCAGTATTTT
cdr3_aa: CASSLGYGAGGGDTQYF
d_call: TRBD2
clone_size: .
v_call: TRBV7-2
j_call: TRBJ2-3

cdr3_nt: TGTGCCACCACAACCGGTCCGAACACCGGGGAGCTGTTTTTT
cdr3_aa: CATTTGPNTGELFF
d_call: .
clone_size: .
v_call: TRBV12-3/TRBV12-4
j_call: TRBJ2-2

cdr3_nt: TGCAGTGCTAGATTCAGCCAGTCCTACGAGCAGTACTTC
cdr3_aa: CSARFSQSYEQYF
d_call: .
clone_size: few
v_call: TRBV20-1
j_call: TRBJ2-7